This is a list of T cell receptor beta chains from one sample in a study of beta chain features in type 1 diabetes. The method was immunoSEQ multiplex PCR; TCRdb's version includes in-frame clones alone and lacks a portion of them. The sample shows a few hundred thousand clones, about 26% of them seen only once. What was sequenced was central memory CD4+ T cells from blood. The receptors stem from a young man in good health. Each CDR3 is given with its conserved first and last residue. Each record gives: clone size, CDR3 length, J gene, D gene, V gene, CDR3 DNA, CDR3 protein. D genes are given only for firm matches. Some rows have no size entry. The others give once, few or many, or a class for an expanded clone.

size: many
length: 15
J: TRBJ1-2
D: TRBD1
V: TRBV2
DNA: TGTGCCAGCAGTCCCGGACAGGGAGGATTGGATGGCTACACCTTC
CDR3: CASSPGQGGLDGYTF

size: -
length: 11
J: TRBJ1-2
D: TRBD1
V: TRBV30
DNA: TGTGCCTGGATAGGGACAGGGTCCTACACCTTC
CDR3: CAWIGTGSYTF

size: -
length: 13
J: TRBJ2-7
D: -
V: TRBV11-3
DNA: TGTGCCAGCAGCTTCGGACACGCCTACGAGCAGTACTTC
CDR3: CASSFGHAYEQYF

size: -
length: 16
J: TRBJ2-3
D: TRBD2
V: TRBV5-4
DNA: TGTGCCAGCAGCCCGACTAGCGGGAGGGGAGGAGATACGCAGTATTTT
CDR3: CASSPTSGRGGDTQYF

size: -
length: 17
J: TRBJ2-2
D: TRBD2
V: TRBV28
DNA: TGTGCCAGCAGTCTACTAGCGGGAGGATCAAACACCGGGGAGCTGTTTTTT
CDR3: CASSLLAGGSNTGELFF

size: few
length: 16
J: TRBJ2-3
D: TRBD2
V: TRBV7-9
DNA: TGTGCCAGCAGCCCCGGACTAGCGGCCATCACAGATACGCAGTATTTT
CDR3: CASSPGLAAITDTQYF

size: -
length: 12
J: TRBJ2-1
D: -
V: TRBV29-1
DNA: TGCAGCGTTGAACGGACTTACAATGAGCAGTTCTTC
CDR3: CSVERTYNEQFF

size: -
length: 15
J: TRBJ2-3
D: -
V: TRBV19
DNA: TGTGCCAGTAAAGCAAAGGACAGCCGCACAGATACGCAGTATTTT
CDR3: CASKAKDSRTDTQYF

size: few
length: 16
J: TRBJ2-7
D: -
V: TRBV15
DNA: TGTGCCACCAGCAGAGATAGACAGTCCCCCACCGACGAGCAGTACTTC
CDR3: CATSRDRQSPTDEQYF

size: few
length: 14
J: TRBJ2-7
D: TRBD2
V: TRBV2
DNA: TGTGCCAGCATCTGGCAGCGGGGAAAATACGAGCAGTACTTC
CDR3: CASIWQRGKYEQYF

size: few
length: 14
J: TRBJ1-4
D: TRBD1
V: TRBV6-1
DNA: TGTGCCAGCGGCCCGGGACAGGCTAATGAAAAACTGTTTTTT
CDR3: CASGPGQANEKLFF

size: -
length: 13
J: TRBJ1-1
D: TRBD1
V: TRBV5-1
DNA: TGCGCCAGCAGCGCGACAGGGGTTCTTGTAGCTTTCTTT
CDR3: CASSATGVLVAFF

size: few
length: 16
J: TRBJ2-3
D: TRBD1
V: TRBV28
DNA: TGTGCCAGCAGTCCCACCGGGACAGGGGGCACAGATACGCAGTATTTT
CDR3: CASSPTGTGGTDTQYF

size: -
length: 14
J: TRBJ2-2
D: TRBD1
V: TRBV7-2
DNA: TGTGCCAGCAGCTTGGACAGGGACACCGGGGAGCTGTTTTTT
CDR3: CASSLDRDTGELFF

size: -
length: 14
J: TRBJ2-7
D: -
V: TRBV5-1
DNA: TGCGCCAGCAGCTTGGGACATCCCTCCTACGAGCAGTACTTC
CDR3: CASSLGHPSYEQYF

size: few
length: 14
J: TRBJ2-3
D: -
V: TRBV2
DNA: TGTGCCACCACCACCCGGGGTGGAGCAGATACGCAGTATTTT
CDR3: CATTTRGGADTQYF

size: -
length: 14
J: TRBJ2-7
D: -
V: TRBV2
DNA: TGTGCCAGCGGGGCCTTGCGCAGCGGGTACGAGCAGTACTTC
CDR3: CASGALRSGYEQYF

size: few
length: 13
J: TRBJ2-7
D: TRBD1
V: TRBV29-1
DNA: TGCAGCTGCCAGGGACAGGGAGCGTACGAGCAGTACTTC
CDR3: CSCQGQGAYEQYF

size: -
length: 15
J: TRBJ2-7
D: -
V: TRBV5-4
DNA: TGTGCCAGCAGCTTGGAAGGGGCCCTCTCCTACGAGCAGTACTTC
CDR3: CASSLEGALSYEQYF

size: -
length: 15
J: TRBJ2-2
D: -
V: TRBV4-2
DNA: TGTGCCAGCAGCCAAGGGGGACAGAACACCGGGGAGCTGTTTTTT
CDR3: CASSQGGQNTGELFF

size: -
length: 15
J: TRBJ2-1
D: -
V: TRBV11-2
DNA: TGTGCCAGCAGCTCCTCGGCCAAATCCTACAATGAGCAGTTCTTC
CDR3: CASSSSAKSYNEQFF

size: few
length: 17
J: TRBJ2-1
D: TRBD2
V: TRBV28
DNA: TGTGCCAGCAGTTTCGGACTAGCGGGAGGACTTTACAATGAGCAGTTCTTC
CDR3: CASSFGLAGGLYNEQFF

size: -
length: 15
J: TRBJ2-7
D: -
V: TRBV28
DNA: TGTGCCAGCAGTTCCCTCTCGGCGGGTCGGGGCGAGCAGTACTTC
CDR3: CASSSLSAGRGEQYF

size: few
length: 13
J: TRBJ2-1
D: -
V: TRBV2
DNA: TGTGCCAGCAATTTGGACCGGGGGAATGAGCAGTTCTTC
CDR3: CASNLDRGNEQFF

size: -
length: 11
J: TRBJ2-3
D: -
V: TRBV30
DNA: TGTGCCTGGAGTGCAACAGATACGCAGTATTTT
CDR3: CAWSATDTQYF

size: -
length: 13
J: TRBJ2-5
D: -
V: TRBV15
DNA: TGTGCCACCAGCAGAGTTCTGGCAGAGACCCAGTACTTC
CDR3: CATSRVLAETQYF

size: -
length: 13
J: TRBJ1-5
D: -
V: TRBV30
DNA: TGTGCCTGGGGCCCCGACAGTAATCAGCCCCAGCATTTT
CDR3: CAWGPDSNQPQHF

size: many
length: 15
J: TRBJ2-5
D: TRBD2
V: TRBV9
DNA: TGTGCCAGCAGCGTAGATAGCGGGAGAGGGGAGACCCAGTACTTC
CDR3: CASSVDSGRGETQYF

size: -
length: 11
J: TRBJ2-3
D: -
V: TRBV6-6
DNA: TGTGCCAGCAGAAGAGCGGATACGCAGTATTTT
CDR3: CASRRADTQYF

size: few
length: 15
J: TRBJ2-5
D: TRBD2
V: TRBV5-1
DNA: TGCGCCAGCAGACTAACGGGGGGGTCCGAAGAGACCCAGTACTTC
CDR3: CASRLTGGSEETQYF

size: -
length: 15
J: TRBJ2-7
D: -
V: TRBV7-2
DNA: TGTGCCAGCAGCTTAGAGCCAGGACTATGGGACGAGCAGTACTTC
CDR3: CASSLEPGLWDEQYF

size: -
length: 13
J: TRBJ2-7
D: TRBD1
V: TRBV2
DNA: TGTGCCAGCAGCGAAGACAGGGTCTGGGAGCAGTACTTC
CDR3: CASSEDRVWEQYF

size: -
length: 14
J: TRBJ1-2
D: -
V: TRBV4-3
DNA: TGCGCCAGCAGCCAATCCCTACGGGGCTATGGCTACACCTTC
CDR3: CASSQSLRGYGYTF

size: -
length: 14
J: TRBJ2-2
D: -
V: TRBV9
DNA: TGTGCCAGCAGCTGGGGGACCGACACCGGGGAGCTGTTTTTT
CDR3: CASSWGTDTGELFF

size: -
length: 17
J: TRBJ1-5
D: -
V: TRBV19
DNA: TGTGCCAGTAGTATAGTCTATGGAGGCAGCGATCGGCGGCCCCAGCATTTT
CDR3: CASSIVYGGSDRRPQHF

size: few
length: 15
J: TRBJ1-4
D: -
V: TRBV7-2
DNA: TGTGCCAGCACCCGAGGGGGGCTAGCTAATGAAAAACTGTTTTTT
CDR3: CASTRGGLANEKLFF

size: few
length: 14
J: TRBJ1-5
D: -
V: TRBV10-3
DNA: TGTGCCACCCGCGGGGAGGGATCAAATCAGCCCCAGCATTTT
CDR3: CATRGEGSNQPQHF

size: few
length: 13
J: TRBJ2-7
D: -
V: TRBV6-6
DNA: TGTGCCAGCAGTGCGGGACAAGCCTACGAGCAGTACTTC
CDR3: CASSAGQAYEQYF

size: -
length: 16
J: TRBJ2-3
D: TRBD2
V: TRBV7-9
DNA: TGTGCCAGCAGCCTGACTAGCGGGGGGACTACAGATACGCAGTATTTT
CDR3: CASSLTSGGTTDTQYF

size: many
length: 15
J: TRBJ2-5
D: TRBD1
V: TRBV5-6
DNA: TGTGCCAGCAGCCGTAGGGGGCTAGCTCGGGAGACCCAGTACTTC
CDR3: CASSRRGLARETQYF

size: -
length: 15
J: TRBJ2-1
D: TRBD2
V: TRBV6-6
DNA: TGTGCCAGCAGTTACGGCGGGAGCGGGTCAGATGAGCAGTTCTTC
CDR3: CASSYGGSGSDEQFF

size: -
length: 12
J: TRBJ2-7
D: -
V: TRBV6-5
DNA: TGTGCCAGCAGCCAAATACCGTACGAGCAGTACTTC
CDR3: CASSQIPYEQYF

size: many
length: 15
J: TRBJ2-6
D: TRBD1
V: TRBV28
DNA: TGTGCCAGCGGTGGGACAGCCTCTGGGGCCAACGTCCTGACTTTC
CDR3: CASGGTASGANVLTF

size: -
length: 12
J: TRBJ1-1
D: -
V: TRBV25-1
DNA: TGTGCCAGCAGTGATCCAGGGCGGGGAGCTTTCTTT
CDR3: CASSDPGRGAFF

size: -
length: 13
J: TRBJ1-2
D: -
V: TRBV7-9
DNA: TGTGCCAGCAGCGCCCGGACAGATACCGGCTACACCTTC
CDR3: CASSARTDTGYTF

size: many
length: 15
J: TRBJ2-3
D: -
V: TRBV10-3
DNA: TGTGCCATCAGTGAGAGGGGGAACCTCAGGGATACGCAGTATTTT
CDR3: CAISERGNLRDTQYF

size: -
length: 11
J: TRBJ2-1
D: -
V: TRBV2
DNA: TGTGCCAGCAGTGAAGGGACTCAGGAGTTCTTC
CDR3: CASSEGTQEFF

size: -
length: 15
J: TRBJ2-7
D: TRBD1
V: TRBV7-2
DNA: TGTGCCAGCAGCTCCCCGGACAGGGGGAAGTACGAGCAGTACTTC
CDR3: CASSSPDRGKYEQYF